One sample yielded the 9 T cell receptor beta chains listed below, sequenced in a study of blood T cells in healthy people across ages. Primers used in a second PCR of roughly 6 to 12 cycles were a sample-barcoded 5' primer and a J-beta primer mix. Via MiXCR, TCRdb re-called the 5' RACE reads, giving one row per CDR3 protein. In the table there are nearly 1 million distinct CDR3 sequences, roughly 51% of which are singletons. The sequencing input was blood. The receptors here all came from a woman in her sixties in good health.

The rearrangement links TRBV7-2 to TRBJ2-5, with 9 bases fitting TRBD2. V shed 4 bases and J 11 bases; nucleotides not matched to a gene: 20. CDR1 is SGHTA and CDR2 is FQGNSA in the germline V gene. The CDR3 runs 17 residues. The CDR3 nucleotides are TGTGCCAGCAGCTCAGTCTCTCGCGGGAGGGCCTACAATGAGCAGTACTTC. It yields the protein CASSSVSRGRAYNEQYF. Full variable domain (remainder filled in from reference TRBV7-2 and TRBJ2-5): GAGVSQSPSNKVTEKGKDVELRCDPISGHTALYWYRQSLGQGLEFLIYFQGNSAPDKSGLPSDRFSAERTGGSVSTLTIQRTQQEDSAVYLCASSSVSRGRAYNEQYFGPGTRLLVL.

V usage is TRBV20-1 and J usage is TRBJ2-1; possible D gene TRBD1, 6 bases. The CDR3 is 15 residues long. Germline-derived CDR1 and CDR2 are DFQATT and SNEGSKA (reference sequence). Trimming shortened V by 0 bases and J by 4 bases, and 13 bases separated the two germline ends. The CDR3 DNA sequence: TGCAGTGCTAGAGATTGGAGTAGGGGGTACAATGAGCAGTTCTTC. It codes for CSARDWSRGYNEQFF.

The rearrangement uses TRBV20-1 and TRBJ2-2; 7 bases match TRBD2. Germline V gene data show CDR1 as DFQATT and CDR2 as SNEGSKA (reference sequence). Trimming removed 1 base from V and 5 bases from J; junction bases left unmatched: 7. The CDR3 runs 15 residues. DNA of the CDR3: TGCAGTGCTAGAGTATTACTAGCGAGTACCGGGGAGCTGTTTTTT. This translates into CSARVLLASTGELFF.

The DNA of the CDR3 is TGTGCCAGCAGCGCGCGGCGGGCAGGAGTTATGAACACTGAAGCTTTCTTT. It codes for CASSARRAGVMNTEAFF. The V call is TRBV6-1, the J call TRBJ1-1; D remains ambiguous. CDR1 is MNHNS, CDR2 SASEGT, per germline. This CDR3 is 17 amino acids long. Trimming stripped 6 bases from V and 0 bases from J, with 20 bases between.

This chain joins TRBV7-9 and TRBJ2-6, with a weak D call TRBD1 (5 bases). This CDR3 is built from 20 residues. The V and J ends lost 5 bases and 0 bases respectively, with 23 bases between them. CDR1 and CDR2 (germline): SEHNR, FQNEAQ (reference sequence). The CDR3 nucleotides are TGTGCCAGCAGCGCGCGGTTAGGACATGGCCAAAGCTCTGGGGCCAACGTCCTGACTTTC. Amino acid sequence: CASSARLGHGQSSGANVLTF.

The chain is built from TRBV9 and TRBJ2-7; 12 positions match TRBD2. The CDR3 extends over 16 amino acids. Germline V lookup: CDR1 SGDLS, CDR2 YYNGEE. After removal of 4 bases from V and 4 bases from J, the junction contained 9 bases not matched to a gene. The CDR3: CASSPRTSGKQYEQYF. CDR3 DNA: TGTGCCAGCAGCCCCAGGACTAGCGGGAAACAATACGAGCAGTACTTC.

The chain joins TRBV11-2 to TRBJ2-4, with TRBD1 identical over 9 bases. The J call is doubtful: the DNA matches TRBJ2-7 better. Germline CDR1 is SGHAT and CDR2 is FQNNGV. This CDR3 has 16 residues. The CDR3 bases are TGTGCCAGCAGCCCCCTGGGGGGACAGGGATTAGGCGAGCAGTACTTC. This encodes CASSPLGGQGLGEQYF.

The rearrangement uses TRBV19 and TRBJ2-7; D is possibly TRBD2 (5 bases). The CDR3 is made up of 15 amino acids. Trimming left V 6 bases short and J 6 bases short, with 21 bases between. The V gene's germline CDR1 is LNHDA and CDR2 SQIVND (reference sequence). The CDR3 sequence: CASRPSGRPSSEQYF. The CDR3 DNA reads TGTGCCAGTAGACCAAGCGGCAGACCTTCTAGCGAGCAGTACTTC.

The V gene is TRBV2, the J gene TRBJ2-7, with a possible D match to TRBD2 (5 bases). The V gene's germline CDR1 is SNHLY and CDR2 FYNNEI. Trimming stripped 6 bases from V and 5 bases from J, with 11 bases between. This CDR3 spans 12 amino acids. Written as DNA, the CDR3 is TGTGCCAGCAGGACCGGGATCCACGAGCAGTACTTC. Protein: CASRTGIHEQYF.